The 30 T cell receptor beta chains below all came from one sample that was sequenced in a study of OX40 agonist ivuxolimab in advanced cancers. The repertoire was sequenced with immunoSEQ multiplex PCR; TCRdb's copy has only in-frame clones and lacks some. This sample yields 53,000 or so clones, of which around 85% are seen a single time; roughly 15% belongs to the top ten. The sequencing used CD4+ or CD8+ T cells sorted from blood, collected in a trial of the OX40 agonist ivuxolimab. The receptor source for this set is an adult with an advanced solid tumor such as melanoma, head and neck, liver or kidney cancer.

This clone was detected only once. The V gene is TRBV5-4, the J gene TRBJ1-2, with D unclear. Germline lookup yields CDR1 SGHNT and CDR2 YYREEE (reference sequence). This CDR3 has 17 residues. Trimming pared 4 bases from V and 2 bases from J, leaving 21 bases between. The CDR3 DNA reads TGTGCCAGCAGCCGCCCGGGGTTTCGGAAGGAGAACTATGGCTACACCTTC. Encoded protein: CASSRPGFRKENYGYTF. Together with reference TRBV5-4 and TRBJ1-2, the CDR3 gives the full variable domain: ETGVTQSPTHLIKTRGQQVTLRCSSQSGHNTVSWYQQALGQGPQFIFQYYREEENGRGNFPPRFSGLQFPNYSSELNVNALELDDSALYLCASSRPGFRKENYGYTFGSGTRLTVV.

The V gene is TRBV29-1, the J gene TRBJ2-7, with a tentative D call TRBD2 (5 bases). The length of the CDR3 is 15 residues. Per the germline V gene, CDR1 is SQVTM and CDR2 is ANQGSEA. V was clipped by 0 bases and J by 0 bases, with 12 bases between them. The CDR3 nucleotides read TGCAGCGTTGAAGATCGGGTGGGGAGCTCCTACGAGCAGTACTTC. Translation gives CSVEDRVGSSYEQYF.

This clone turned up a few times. The CDR3 coding sequence is TGTGCCAGCACCGGGACTAGCGGGAGCCCCGGGGAGCTGTTTTTT. Protein: CASTGTSGSPGELFF. The V and J genes are TRBV2 and TRBJ2-2; 14 bases are a match to TRBD2. The CDR3 sequence is 15 residues long. CDR1 SNHLY and CDR2 FYNNEI come from the germline V gene. The V and J ends lost 7 bases and 6 bases, in that order; junction bases with no gene match: 4.

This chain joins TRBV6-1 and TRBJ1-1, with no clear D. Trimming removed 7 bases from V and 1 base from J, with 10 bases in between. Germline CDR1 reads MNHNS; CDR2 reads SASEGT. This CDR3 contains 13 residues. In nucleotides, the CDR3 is TGTGCCAGCACCAGACACGAGAACACTGAAGCTTTCTTT. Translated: CASTRHENTEAFF.

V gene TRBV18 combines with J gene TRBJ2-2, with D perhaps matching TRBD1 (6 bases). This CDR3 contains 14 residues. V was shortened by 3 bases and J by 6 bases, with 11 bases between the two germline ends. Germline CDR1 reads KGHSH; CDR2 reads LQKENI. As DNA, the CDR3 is TGTGCCAGCTCACCGCAAGGGGGTCCCGGGGAGCTGTTTTTT. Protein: CASSPQGGPGELFF.

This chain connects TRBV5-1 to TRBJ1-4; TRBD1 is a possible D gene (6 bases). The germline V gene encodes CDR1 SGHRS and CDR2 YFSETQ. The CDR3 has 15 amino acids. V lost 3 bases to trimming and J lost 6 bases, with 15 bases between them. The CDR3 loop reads CASSSRGQGYEKLFF. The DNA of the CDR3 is TGCGCCAGCAGCTCCCGGGGGCAGGGTTATGAAAAACTGTTTTTT. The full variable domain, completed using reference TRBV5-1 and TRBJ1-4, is KAGVTQTPRYLIKTRGQQVTLSCSPISGHRSVSWYQQTPGQGLQFLFEYFSETQRNKGNFPGRFSGRQFSNSRSEMNVSTLELGDSALYLCASSSRGQGYEKLFFGSGTQLSVL.

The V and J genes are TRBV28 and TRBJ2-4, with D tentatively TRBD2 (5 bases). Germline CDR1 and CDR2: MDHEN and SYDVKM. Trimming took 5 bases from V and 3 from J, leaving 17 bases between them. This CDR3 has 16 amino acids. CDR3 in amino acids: CASSGASTVGKNIQYF. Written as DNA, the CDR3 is TGTGCCAGCAGTGGAGCTAGCACCGTGGGCAAAAACATTCAGTACTTC. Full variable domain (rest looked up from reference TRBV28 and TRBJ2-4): DVKVTQSSRYLVKRTGEKVFLECVQDMDHENMFWYRQDPGLGLRLIYFSYDVKMKEKGDIPEGYSVSREKKERFSLILESASTNQTSMYLCASSGASTVGKNIQYFGAGTRLSVL.

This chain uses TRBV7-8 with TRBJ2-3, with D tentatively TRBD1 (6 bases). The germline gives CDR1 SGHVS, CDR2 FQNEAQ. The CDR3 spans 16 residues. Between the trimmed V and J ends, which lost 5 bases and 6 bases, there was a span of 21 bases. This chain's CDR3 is CASSPWGLPGFDTQYF. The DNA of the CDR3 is TGTGCCAGCAGCCCCTGGGGGCTACCCGGTTTCGATACGCAGTATTTT.

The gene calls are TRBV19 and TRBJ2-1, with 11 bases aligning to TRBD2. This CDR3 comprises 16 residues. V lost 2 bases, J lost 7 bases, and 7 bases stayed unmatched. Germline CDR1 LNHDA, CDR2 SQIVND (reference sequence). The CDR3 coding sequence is TGTGCCAGTAGTATAATGGGACTAGCGGAGGGGAATGAGCAGTTCTTC. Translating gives CASSIMGLAEGNEQFF.

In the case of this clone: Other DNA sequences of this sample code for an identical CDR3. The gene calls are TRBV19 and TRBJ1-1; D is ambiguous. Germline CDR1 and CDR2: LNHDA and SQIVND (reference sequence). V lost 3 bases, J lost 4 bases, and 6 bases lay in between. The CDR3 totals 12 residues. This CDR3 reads CASSIRGTEAFF. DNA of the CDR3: TGTGCCAGTAGTATTCGGGGCACTGAAGCTTTCTTT.

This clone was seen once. The CDR3 sequence: CASSVGVGSENIQYF. In DNA form, the CDR3 reads TGTGCCAGCAGCGTAGGTGTAGGGTCGGAAAACATTCAGTACTTC. This chain links TRBV9 with TRBJ2-4; D unclear. Trimming took 0 bases from V and 5 from J, leaving 12 bases between them. The CDR3 consists of 15 residues. Germline CDR1 and CDR2: SGDLS and YYNGEE.

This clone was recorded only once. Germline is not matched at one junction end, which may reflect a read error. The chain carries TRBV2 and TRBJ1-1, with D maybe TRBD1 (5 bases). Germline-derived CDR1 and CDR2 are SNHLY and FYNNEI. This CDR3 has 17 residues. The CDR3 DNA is TGTGCCAGCAGCGAAGCGGGTTTTGGCAGGGTGGGCACTGAAGCTTTCTTT. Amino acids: CASSEAGFGRVGTEAFF.

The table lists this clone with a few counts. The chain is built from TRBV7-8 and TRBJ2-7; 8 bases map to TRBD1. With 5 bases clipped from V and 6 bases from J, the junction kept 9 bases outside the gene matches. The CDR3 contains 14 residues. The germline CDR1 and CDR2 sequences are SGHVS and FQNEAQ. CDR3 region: CASSQGLRGREQYF. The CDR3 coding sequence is TGTGCCAGCAGCCAGGGCCTCAGGGGGCGCGAGCAGTACTTC.

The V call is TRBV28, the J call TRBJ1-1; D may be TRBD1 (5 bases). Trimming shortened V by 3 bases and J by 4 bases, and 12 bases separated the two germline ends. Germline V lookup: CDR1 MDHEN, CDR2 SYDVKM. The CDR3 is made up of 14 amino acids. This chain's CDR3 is CASSLFQGSTEAFF. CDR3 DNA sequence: TGTGCCAGCAGTTTGTTCCAGGGATCCACTGAAGCTTTCTTT.

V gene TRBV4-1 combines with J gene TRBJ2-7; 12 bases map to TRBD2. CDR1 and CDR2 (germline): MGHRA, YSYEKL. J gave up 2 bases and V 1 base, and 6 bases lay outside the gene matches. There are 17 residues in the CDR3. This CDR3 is CASSQGLAGGFAYEQYF. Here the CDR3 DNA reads TGCGCCAGCAGCCAAGGGCTAGCGGGAGGGTTTGCCTACGAGCAGTACTTC.

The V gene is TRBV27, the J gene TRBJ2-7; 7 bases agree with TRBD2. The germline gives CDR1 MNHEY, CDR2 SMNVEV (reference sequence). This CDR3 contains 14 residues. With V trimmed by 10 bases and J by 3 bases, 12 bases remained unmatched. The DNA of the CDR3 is TGTGCCACCAGGAGGGGAGGGCCTTTCTACGAGCAGTACTTC. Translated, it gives CATRRGGPFYEQYF.

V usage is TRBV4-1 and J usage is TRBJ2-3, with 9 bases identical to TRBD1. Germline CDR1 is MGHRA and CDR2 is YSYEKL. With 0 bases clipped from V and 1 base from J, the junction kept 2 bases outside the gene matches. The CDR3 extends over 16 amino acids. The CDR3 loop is CASSQDRDRGTDTQYF. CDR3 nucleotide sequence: TGCGCCAGCAGCCAAGATCGGGACAGGGGCACAGATACGCAGTATTTT.

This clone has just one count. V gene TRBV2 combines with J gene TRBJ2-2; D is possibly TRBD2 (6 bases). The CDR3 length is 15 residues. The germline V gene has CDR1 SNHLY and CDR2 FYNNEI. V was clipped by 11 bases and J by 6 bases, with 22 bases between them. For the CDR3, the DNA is TGTGCCCACGGGGGAGGAAACCCCGGTTCCGGGGAGCTGTTTTTT. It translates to CAHGGGNPGSGELFF.

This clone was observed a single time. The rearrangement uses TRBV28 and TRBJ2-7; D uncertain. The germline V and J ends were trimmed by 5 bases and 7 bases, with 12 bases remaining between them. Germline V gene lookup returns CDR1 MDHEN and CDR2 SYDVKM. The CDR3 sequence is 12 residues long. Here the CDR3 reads CASSHPGLEQYF. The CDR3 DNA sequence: TGTGCCAGCAGTCACCCAGGTCTGGAGCAGTACTTC.

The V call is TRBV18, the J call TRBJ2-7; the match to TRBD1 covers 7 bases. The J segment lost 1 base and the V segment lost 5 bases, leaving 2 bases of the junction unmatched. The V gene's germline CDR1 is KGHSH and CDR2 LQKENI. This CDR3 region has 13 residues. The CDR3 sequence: CASSSGQSYEQYF. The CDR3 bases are TGTGCCAGCTCATCGGGACAGTCCTACGAGCAGTACTTC.

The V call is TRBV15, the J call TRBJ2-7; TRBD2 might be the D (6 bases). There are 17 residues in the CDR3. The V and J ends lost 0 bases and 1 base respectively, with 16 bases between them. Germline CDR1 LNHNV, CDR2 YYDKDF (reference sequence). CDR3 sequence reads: CATSRDGLSGDSYEQYF. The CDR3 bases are TGTGCCACCAGCAGAGATGGTCTTAGCGGAGATTCCTACGAGCAGTACTTC.

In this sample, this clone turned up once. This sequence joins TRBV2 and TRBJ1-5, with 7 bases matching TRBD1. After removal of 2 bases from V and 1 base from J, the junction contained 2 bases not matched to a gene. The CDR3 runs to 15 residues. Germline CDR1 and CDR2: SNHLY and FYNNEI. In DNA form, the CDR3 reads TGTGCCAGCAGTGAACGGGGACAGAGCAATCAGCCCCAGCATTTT. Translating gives CASSERGQSNQPQHF.

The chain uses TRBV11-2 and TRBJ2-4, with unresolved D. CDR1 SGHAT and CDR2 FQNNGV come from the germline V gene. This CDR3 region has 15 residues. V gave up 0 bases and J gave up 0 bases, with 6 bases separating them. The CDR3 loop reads CASSLDRIAKNIQYF. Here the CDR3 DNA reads TGTGCCAGCAGCTTAGACAGGATAGCCAAAAACATTCAGTACTTC.

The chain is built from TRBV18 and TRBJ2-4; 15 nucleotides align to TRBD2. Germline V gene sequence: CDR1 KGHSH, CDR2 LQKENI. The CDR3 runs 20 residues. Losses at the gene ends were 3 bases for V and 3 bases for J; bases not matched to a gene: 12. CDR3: CASSPGPGTSGRSGKNIQYF. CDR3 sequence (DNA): TGTGCCAGCTCACCCGGTCCCGGGACTAGCGGGAGGTCGGGCAAAAACATTCAGTACTTC.

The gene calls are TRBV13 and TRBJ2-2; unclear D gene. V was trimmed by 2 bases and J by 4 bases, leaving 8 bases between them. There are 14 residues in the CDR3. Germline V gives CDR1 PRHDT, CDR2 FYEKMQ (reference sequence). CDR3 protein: CASSLIVVTGELFF. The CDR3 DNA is TGTGCCAGCAGCTTAATTGTGGTCACCGGGGAGCTGTTTTTT.

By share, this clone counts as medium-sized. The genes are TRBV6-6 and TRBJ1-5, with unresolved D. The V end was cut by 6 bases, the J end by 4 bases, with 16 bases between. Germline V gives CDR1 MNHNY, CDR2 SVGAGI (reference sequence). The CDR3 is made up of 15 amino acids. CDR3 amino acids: CASSPYGWDNQPQHF. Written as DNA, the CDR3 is TGTGCCAGCAGCCCCTACGGGTGGGATAATCAGCCCCAGCATTTT.

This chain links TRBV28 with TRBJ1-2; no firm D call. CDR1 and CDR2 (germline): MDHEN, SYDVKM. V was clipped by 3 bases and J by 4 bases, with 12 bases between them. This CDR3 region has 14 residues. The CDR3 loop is CASSFFGELYGYTF. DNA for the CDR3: TGTGCCAGCAGTTTCTTTGGGGAACTCTATGGCTACACCTTC.

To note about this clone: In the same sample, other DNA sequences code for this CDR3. DNA of the CDR3: TGTGCCAGCTCACCGGGGCAGCAAGAGACCCAGTACTTC. Amino acid sequence: CASSPGQQETQYF. The V and J genes are TRBV18 and TRBJ2-5; possibly TRBD1 for D (5 bases). V was pared by 3 bases and J by 2 bases, with 7 bases between. Per the germline V gene, CDR1 is KGHSH and CDR2 is LQKENI. The CDR3 is made up of 13 amino acids.

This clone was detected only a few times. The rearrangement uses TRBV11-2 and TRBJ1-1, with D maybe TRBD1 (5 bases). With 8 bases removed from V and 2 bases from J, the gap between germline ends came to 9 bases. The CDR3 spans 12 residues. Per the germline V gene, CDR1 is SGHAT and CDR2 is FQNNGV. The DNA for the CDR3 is TGTGCCAGCGCTTGGGGCAACACTGAAGCTTTCTTT. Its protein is CASAWGNTEAFF.

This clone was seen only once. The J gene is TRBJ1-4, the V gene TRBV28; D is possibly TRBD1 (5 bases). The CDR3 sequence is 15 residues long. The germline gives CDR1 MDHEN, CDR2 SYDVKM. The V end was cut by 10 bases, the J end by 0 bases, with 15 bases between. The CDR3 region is CATHQLGATNEKLFF. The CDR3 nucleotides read TGTGCCACCCACCAACTGGGGGCAACTAATGAAAAACTGTTTTTT.